This TCR beta chain was documented in a study of persistence of HIV-infected CD4 T cells. Study conclusions and caveats: Compared with CD3/CD28-stimulated cells, CMV- and Gag-responding cells showed lower TCRbeta richness.

The immunoSEQ assay was version 4, run in survey mode. Here immunoSEQ multiplex PCR was the method, and the copy in TCRdb shows in-frame clones only, minus some. This repertoire shows tens of thousands of clones, about four fifths found once; its top ten account for roughly 1.8%. The stimulus was an HIV-1 Gag 15-mer peptide pool, about 1 ug/peptide/mL. CD40L/CD69 double-negative CD45RO-high memory CD4+ T cells were collected. The CDR3 consists of 16 residues. The V gene end was trimmed by 0 bases and the J gene end by 7 bases; junction bases not matched to a gene: 5. From germline, CDR1 is LNHNV and CDR2 YYDKDF (reference sequence). With respect to this clone: Its antigen is currently unknown.

This receptor was taken from an adult man with HIV who was CMV-seropositive. V gene TRBV15 combines with J gene TRBJ1-6; 8 bases align to TRBD1. The starting material was CD4+ T cells sorted from PBMCs after roughly 18-hour stimulation, obtained from a patient who received antiretroviral therapy. CDR3 nucleotides: TGTGCCACCAGCAGAGAGAGGGCAGGGGGCAATTCACCCCTCCACTTT. Amino acids: CATSRERAGGNSPLHF. The whole variable domain, filled in from reference TRBV15 and TRBJ1-6, reads DAMVIQNPRYQVTQFGKPVTLSCSQTLNHNVMYWYQQKSSQAPKLLFHYYDKDFNNEADTPDNFQSRRPNTSFCFLDIRSPGLGDTAMYLCATSRERAGGNSPLHFGNGTRLTVT.